Below are 4 T cell receptor beta chains sequenced from a single sample in a study of early T cells in non-severe SARS-CoV-2 infection. Each CDR3 protein is one row after TCRdb ran MiXCR on the 5' RACE reads. The sample contains under 60,000 distinct CDR3 sequences, less than 11% of which appear only once. Source material: whole blood. The receptors come from an adult who was a healthcare worker with PCR-confirmed SARS-CoV-2 infection or an uninfected control (not recorded which).

This clonotype has a handful of counts. V usage is TRBV7-9 and J usage is TRBJ1-2, with D maybe TRBD1 (5 bases). The V end was cut by 7 bases, the J end by 2 bases, with 17 bases between. Germline lookup yields CDR1 SEHNR and CDR2 FQNEAQ (reference sequence). There are 15 residues in the CDR3. CDR3 region: CASIPTGDLNYGYTF. In DNA, the CDR3 is TGTGCCAGCATCCCGACCGGGGACCTGAACTATGGCTACACCTTC.

V and J are TRBV20-1 and TRBJ1-2, with TRBD1 as a possible D gene (6 bases). Germline V gene sequence: CDR1 DFQATT, CDR2 SNEGSKA (reference sequence). This CDR3 has 13 residues. V lost 5 bases and J 6 bases, leaving 16 bases between the germline ends. The CDR3 DNA reads as TGCAGTGCTGGAACAAGACAGGTTCATGGCTACACCTTC. It specifies CSAGTRQVHGYTF.

The rearrangement uses TRBV12-3 or TRBV12-4 and TRBJ2-7, with unresolved D. The CDR3 loop spans 15 amino acids. Trimming removed 3 bases at V and 2 bases at J, with 14 bases between. The CDR3 protein is CASSFTGAVTYEQYF. DNA of the CDR3: TGTGCCAGCAGTTTCACTGGAGCAGTAACCTACGAGCAGTACTTC.

This clonotype turned up a few times. The chain is built from TRBV7-2 and TRBJ1-1; D call uncertain. Germline V gene lookup returns CDR1 SGHTA and CDR2 FQGNSA. This CDR3 region has 17 residues. Trimming left V 2 bases short and J 1 base short, with 17 bases between. CDR3 sequence reads: CASSLTYGGDKNTEAFF. CDR3 bases: TGTGCCAGCAGCTTAACTTACGGCGGTGATAAGAACACTGAAGCTTTCTTT.